This TCR beta chain originates from a study of cytomegalovirus exposure and HLA in healthy donors. PCR employed 60 Vbeta and 13 Jbeta primers. Clones were sequenced by immunoSEQ multiplex PCR, and TCRdb holds only the in-frame ones, with some missing. The sample has some 120,000 clones, roughly 66% seen once. Findings and limits, study-wide: A further, later analysis showed that HLA-associated TCR beta chains (compared with equally common others) were more clonally expanded. There were some public TCRs occurring in many donors, but most TCR sequences were rare.

CDR3 length: 15 residues. Per germline, CDR1 SGHTA and CDR2 FQGNSA. Deletions cut 5 bases from V and 3 bases from J, with 17 bases between. Remarks on this clone: Its antigen remains unknown.

The TCR comes from a man aged 60 to 75 in good health and CMV-seropositive. The sample consisted of PBMCs. The rearrangement joins TRBV7-2 to TRBJ2-7; D not certain. The CDR3, as DNA: TGTGCCAGCAGCGCCGGGTTCTCGCGCCACTACGAGCAGTACTTC. This codes for CASSAGFSRHYEQYF.